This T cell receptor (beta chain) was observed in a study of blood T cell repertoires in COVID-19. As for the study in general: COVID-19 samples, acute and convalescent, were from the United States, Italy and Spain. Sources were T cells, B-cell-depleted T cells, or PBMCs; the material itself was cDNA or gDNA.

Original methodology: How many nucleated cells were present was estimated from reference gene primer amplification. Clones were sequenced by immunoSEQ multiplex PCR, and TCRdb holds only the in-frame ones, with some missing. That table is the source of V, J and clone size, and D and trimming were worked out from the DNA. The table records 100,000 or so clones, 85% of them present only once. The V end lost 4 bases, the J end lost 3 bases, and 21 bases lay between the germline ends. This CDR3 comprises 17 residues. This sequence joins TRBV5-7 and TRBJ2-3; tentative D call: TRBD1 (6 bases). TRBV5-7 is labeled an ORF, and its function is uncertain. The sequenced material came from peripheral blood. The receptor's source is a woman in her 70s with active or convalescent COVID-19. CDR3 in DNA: TGTGCCAGCAGCCGGAACCCAGCCAGGGGTCGGACAGATACGCAGTATTTT. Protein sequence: CASSRNPARGRTDTQYF.